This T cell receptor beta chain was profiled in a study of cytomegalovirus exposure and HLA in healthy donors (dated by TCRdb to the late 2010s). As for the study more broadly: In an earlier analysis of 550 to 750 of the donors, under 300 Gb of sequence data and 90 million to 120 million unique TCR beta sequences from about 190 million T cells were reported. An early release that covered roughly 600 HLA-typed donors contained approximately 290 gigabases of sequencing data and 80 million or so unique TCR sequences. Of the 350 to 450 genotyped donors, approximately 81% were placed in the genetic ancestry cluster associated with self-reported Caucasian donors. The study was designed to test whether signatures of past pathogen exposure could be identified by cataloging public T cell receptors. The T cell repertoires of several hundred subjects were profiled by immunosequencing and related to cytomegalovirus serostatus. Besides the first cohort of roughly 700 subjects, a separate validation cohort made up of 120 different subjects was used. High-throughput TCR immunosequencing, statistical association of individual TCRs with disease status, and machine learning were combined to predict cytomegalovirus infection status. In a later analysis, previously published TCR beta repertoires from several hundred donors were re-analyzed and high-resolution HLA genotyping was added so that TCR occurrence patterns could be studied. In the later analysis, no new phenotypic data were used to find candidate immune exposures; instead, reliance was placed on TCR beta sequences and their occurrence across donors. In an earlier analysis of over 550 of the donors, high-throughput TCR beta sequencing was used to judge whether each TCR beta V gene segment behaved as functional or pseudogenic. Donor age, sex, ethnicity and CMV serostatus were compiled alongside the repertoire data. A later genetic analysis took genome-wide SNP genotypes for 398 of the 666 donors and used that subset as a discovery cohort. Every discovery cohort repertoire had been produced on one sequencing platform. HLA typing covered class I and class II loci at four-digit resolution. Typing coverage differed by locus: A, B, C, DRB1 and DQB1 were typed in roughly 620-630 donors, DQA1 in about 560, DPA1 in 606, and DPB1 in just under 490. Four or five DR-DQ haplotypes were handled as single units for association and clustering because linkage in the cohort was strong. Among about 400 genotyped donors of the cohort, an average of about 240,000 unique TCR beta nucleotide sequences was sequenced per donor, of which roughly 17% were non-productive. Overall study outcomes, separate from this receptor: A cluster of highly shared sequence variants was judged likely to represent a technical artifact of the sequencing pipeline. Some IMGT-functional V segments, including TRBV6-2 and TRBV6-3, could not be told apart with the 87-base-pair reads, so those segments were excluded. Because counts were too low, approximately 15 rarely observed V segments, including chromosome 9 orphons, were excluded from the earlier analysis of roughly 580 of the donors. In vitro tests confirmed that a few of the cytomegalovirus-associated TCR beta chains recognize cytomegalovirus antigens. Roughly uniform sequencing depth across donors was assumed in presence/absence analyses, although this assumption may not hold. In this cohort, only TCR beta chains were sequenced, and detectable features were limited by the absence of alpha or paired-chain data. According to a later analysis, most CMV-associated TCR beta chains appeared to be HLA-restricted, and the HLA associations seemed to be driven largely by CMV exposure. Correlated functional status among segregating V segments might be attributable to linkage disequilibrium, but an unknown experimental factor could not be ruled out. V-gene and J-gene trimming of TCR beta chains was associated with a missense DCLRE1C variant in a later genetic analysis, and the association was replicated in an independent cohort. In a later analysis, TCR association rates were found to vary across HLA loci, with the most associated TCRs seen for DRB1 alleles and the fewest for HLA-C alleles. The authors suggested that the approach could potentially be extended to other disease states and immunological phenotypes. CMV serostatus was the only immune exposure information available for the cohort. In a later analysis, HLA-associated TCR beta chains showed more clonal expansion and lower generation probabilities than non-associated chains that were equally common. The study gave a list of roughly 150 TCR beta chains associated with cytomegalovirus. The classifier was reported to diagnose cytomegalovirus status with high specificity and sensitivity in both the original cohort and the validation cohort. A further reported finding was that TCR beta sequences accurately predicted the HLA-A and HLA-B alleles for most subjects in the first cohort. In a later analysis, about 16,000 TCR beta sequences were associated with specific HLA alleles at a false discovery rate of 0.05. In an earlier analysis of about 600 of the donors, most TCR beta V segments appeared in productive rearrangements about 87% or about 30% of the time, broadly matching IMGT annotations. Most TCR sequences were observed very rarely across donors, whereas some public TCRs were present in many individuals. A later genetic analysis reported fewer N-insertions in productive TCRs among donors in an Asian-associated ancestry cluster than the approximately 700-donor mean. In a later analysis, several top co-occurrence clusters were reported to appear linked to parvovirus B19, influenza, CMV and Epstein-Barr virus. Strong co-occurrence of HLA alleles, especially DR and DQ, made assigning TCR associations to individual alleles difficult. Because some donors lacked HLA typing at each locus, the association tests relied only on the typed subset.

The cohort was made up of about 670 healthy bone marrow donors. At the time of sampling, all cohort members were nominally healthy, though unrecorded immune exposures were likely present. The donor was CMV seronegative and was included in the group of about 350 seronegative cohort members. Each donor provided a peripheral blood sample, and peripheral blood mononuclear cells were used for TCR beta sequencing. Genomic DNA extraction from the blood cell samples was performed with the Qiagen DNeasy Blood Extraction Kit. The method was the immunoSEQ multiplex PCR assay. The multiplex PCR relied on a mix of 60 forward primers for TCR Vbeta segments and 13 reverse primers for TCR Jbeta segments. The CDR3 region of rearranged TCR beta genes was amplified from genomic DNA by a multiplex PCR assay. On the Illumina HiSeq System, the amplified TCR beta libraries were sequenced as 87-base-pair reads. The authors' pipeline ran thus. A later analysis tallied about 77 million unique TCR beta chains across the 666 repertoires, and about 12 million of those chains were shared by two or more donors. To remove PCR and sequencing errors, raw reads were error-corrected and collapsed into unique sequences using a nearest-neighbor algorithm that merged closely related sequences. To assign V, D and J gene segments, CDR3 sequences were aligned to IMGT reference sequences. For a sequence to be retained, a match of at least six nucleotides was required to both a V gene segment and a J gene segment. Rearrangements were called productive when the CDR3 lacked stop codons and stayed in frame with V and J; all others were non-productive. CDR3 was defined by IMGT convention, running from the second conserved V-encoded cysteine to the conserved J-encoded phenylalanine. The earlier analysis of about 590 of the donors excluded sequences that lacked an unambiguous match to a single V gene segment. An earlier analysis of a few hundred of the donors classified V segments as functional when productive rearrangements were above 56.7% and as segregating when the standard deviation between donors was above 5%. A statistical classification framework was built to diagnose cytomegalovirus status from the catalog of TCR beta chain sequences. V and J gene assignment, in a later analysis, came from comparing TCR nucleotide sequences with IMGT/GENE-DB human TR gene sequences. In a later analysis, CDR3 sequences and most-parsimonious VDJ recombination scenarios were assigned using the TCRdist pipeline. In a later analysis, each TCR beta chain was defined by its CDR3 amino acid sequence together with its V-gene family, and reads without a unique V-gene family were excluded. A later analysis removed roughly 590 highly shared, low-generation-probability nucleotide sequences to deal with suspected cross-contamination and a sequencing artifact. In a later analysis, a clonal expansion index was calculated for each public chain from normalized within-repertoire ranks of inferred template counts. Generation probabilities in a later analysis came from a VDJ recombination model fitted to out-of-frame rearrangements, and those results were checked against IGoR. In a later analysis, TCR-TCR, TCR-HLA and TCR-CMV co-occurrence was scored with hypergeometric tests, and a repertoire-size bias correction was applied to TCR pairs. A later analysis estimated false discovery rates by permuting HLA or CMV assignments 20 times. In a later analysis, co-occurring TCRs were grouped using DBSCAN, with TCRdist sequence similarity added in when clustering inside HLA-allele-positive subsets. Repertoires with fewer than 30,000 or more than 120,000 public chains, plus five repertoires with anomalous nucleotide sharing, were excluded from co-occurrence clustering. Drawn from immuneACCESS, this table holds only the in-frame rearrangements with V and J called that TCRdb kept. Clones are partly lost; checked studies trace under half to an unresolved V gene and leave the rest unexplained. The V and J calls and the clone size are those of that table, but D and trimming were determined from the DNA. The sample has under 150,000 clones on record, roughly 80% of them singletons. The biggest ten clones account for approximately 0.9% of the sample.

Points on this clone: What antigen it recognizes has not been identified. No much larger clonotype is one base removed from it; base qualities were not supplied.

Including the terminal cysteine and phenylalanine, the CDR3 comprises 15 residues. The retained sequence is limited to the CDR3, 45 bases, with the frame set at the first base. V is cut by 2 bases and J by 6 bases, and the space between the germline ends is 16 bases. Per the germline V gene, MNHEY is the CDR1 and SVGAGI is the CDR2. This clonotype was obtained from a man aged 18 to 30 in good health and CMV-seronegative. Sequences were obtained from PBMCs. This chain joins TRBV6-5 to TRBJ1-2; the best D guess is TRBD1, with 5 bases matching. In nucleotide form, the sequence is TGTGCCAGCAGTTACGAGAACAGGTTCCCTGATGGCTACACCTTC. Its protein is CASSYENRFPDGYTF.